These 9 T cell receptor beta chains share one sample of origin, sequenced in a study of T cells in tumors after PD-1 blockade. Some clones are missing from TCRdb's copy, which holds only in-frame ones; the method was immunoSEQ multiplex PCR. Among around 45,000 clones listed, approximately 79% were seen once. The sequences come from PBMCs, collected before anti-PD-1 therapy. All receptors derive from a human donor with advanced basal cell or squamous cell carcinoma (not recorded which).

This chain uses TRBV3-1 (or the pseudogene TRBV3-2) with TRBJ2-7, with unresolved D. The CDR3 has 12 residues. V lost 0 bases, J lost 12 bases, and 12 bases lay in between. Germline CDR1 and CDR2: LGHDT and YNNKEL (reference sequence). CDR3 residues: CASSQEGSARYF. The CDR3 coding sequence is TGTGCCAGCAGCCAAGAAGGGTCAGCGCGGTACTTC.

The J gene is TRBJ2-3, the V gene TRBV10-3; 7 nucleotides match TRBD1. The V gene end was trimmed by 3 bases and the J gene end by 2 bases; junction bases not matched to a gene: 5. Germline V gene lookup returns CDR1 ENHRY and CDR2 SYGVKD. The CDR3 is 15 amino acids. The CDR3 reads CAISEGGHLTDTQYF. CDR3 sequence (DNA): TGTGCCATCAGTGAAGGGGGCCACCTCACAGATACGCAGTATTTT.

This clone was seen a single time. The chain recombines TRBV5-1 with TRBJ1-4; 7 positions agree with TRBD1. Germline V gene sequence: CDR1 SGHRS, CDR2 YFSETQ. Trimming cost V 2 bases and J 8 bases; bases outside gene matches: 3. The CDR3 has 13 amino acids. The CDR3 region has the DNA TGCGCCAGCAGCTTACAGGGGCGGGAAAAACTGTTTTTT. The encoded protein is CASSLQGREKLFF.

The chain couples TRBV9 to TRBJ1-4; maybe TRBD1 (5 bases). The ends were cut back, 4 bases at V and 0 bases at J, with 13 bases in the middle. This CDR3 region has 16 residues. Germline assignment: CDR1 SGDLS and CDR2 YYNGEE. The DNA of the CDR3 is TGTGCCAGCAGCCGACGAGACAGCACAACTAATGAAAAACTGTTTTTT. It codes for CASSRRDSTTNEKLFF.

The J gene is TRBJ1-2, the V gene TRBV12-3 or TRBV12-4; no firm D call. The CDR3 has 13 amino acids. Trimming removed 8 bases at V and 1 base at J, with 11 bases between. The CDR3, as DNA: TGTGCCAGCGCTCAAGGTTTTAACTATGGCTACACCTTC. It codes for CASAQGFNYGYTF.

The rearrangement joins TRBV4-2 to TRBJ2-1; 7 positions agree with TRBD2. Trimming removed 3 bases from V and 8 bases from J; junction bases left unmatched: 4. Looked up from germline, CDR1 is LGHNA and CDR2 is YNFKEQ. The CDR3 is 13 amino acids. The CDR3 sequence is CASSHSGIHEQFF. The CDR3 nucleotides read TGTGCCAGCAGCCACAGCGGGATCCATGAGCAGTTCTTC.

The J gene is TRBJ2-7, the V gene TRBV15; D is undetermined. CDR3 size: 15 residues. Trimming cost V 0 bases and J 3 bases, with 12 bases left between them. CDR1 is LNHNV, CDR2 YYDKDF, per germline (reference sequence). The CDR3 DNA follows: TGTGCCACCAGCAGAGATGGGCAGCCAAACTACGAGCAGTACTTC. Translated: CATSRDGQPNYEQYF.

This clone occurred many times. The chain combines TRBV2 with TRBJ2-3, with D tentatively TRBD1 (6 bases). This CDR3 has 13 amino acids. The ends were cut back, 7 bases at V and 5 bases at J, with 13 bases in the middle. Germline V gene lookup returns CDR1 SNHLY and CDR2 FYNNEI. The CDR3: CASISGAGDTQYF. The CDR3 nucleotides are TGTGCCAGCATATCAGGGGCGGGAGATACGCAGTATTTT.

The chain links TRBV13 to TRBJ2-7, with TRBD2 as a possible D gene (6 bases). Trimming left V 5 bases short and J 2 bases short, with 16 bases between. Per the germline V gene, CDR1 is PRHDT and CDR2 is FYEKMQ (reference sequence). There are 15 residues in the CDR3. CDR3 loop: CASSEGAGLTYEQYF. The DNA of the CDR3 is TGTGCCAGCAGCGAAGGCGCGGGGCTGACCTACGAGCAGTACTTC.